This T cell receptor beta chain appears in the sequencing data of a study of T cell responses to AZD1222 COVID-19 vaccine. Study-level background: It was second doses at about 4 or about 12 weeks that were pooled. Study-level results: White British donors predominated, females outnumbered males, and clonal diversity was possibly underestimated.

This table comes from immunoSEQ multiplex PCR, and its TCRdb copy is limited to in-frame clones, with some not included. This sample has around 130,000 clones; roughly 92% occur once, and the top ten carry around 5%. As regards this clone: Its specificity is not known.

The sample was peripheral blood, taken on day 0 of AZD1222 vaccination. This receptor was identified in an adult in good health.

The CDR3 here is CSASEPGVNGYTF. The CDR3 coding sequence is TGCAGTGCTAGTGAACCAGGGGTGAATGGCTACACCTTC. The chain links TRBV20-1 to TRBJ1-2, with a tentative D call TRBD1 (6 bases). The CDR3 consists of 13 residues. V lost 3 bases and J 6 bases, leaving 14 bases between the germline ends. Looked up from germline, CDR1 is DFQATT and CDR2 is SNEGSKA (reference sequence).